This T cell receptor beta chain was obtained from a study of cytomegalovirus exposure and HLA in healthy donors. This clone showed up just once. The antigen is undetermined. PCR was performed using 60 Vbeta and 13 Jbeta primers. Some clones are missing from TCRdb's copy, which holds only in-frame ones; the method was immunoSEQ multiplex PCR. The sample shows about 200,000 clones, roughly 80% of them seen only once. The germline gives CDR1 SGHDT, CDR2 YYEEEE. Trimming pared 5 bases from V and 0 bases from J, leaving 15 bases between. CDR3 length: 16 amino acids. Findings of the study overall: Fewer N-insertions than the approximately 610-donor mean were reportedly shown by an Asian-associated ancestry cluster in a later analysis.

The sample was PBMCs. This receptor was identified in a woman aged 40-49 years in good health and CMV-seronegative. This chain joins TRBV5-6 and TRBJ2-1, with a tentative D call TRBD2 (6 bases). CDR3 sequence (DNA): TGTGCCAGCAGACTACGGGGGAGTGGCTCCTACAATGAGCAGTTCTTC. Its translation is CASRLRGSGSYNEQFF.